The clone carrying this TCR beta chain came up many times. What it binds is not known. Germline V gives CDR1 DFQATT, CDR2 SNEGSKA (reference sequence). V gave up 4 bases and J gave up 1 base, with 10 bases separating them. CDR3 length equals 13 residues. The source of the sample is a study of regulatory T cells in long-lasting Graves disease. CDR3-region Arm-PCR and iRepertoire HTBI primers produced the TCR beta libraries. One entry per CDR3 protein results from TCRdb running MiXCR on the multiplex PCR reads. Among roughly 300,000 distinct CDR3 sequences listed, around a fifth were seen once. Time point reported: persistent/refractory GD, antithyroid drugs over 5 years with positive TRAb. After RNA was extracted from PBMCs, the TCR library was made from it. The diagnosis of Graves' disease used American Thyroid Association guidelines. Notes on the study in general: Persistent patients had more shared public clonotypes (around 2,500) than new patients (around 950). Study was limited to peripheral blood, excluding thyroid tissue.

This receptor was identified in a female donor with Graves disease. The V call is TRBV20-1, the J call TRBJ1-1, with D unresolved. The sample here was peripheral blood mononuclear cells (PBMCs), taken when the disease was refractory, from a patient treated with antithyroid drugs. DNA for the CDR3: TGCAGTGCTATCACCGCAGCGAACACTGAAGCTTTCTTT. This translates into CSAITAANTEAFF.